The 19 T cell receptor beta chains below were found in one sample sequenced in a study of blood T cell repertoires in COVID-19. Method: immunoSEQ multiplex PCR; TCRdb's copy keeps in-frame clones and lacks some. The sample consists of tens of thousands of clones, 65% to 90% of them appearing once. The sequenced material came from peripheral blood. Every receptor here comes from a man in his thirties or forties with COVID-19, enrolled during active disease.

This CDR3 reads CASGRQVGNQPQHF. CDR3 coding DNA: TGTGCCAGCGGAAGACAGGTCGGCAATCAGCCCCAGCATTTT. This chain joins TRBV28 and TRBJ1-5; TRBD1 is a possible D gene (6 bases). CDR1 MDHEN and CDR2 SYDVKM come from the germline V gene. Trimming removed 8 bases at V and 2 bases at J, with 13 bases between. The CDR3 is 14 residues long.

V is TRBV24-1 and J is TRBJ2-2; D might be TRBD1 (6 bases). The CDR3 runs to 15 residues. Germline CDR1 and CDR2: KGHDR and SFDVKD. Trimming took 3 bases from V and 3 from J, leaving 10 bases between them. In nucleotides, the CDR3 is TGTGCCACCAGTGATCGGACAGAGTACACCGGGGAGCTGTTTTTT. Translated: CATSDRTEYTGELFF.

This chain connects TRBV2 to TRBJ1-1; the match to TRBD1 covers 7 bases. The V gene's germline CDR1 is SNHLY and CDR2 FYNNEI. J lost 7 bases, V lost 6 bases, and 8 bases had no gene match. The CDR3 runs to 13 residues. The CDR3 nucleotides read TGTGCCAGCAGAGGCAGGGGGTTAATTGAAGCTTTCTTT. Translated, it gives CASRGRGLIEAFF.

This chain joins TRBV10-1 and TRBJ2-3; the D is unclear. Trimming removed 4 bases at V and 0 bases at J, with 8 bases between. The germline gives CDR1 WNHNN, CDR2 SYGVQD (reference sequence). The CDR3 has 14 amino acids. CDR3 bases: TGCGCCAGCAGTGCCCAGGCTAGCACAGATACGCAGTATTTT. Residues: CASSAQASTDTQYF.

The rearrangement links TRBV9 to TRBJ2-7; the D gene is possibly TRBD2 (6 bases). Germline assignment: CDR1 SGDLS and CDR2 YYNGEE. Trimming removed 0 bases from V and 5 bases from J, with 12 bases in between. The CDR3 has 14 amino acids. DNA of the CDR3: TGTGCCAGCAGCGTAGACCCGCGGGGACACGAGCAGTACTTC. It codes for CASSVDPRGHEQYF.

The chain carries TRBV28 and TRBJ2-5; 10 bases fit TRBD1. The CDR3 length is 17 residues. Germline V gene lookup returns CDR1 MDHEN and CDR2 SYDVKM. The V gene end was trimmed by 5 bases and the J gene end by 7 bases; junction bases not matched to a gene: 16. The CDR3 loop is CASSPDPRQGAMGTQYF. The DNA for the CDR3 is TGTGCCAGCAGTCCTGACCCCCGACAGGGGGCGATGGGGACCCAGTACTTC.

This clone was picked up one time. V usage is TRBV5-1 and J usage is TRBJ2-5; 11 bases align to TRBD1. The V segment lost 5 bases and the J segment 5 bases; nucleotides outside the gene matches: 8. This CDR3 has 15 amino acids. Germline CDR1 reads SGHRS; CDR2 reads YFSETQ. CDR3 in amino acids: CASRPGQGVFETQYF. The CDR3 DNA sequence: TGCGCCAGCAGGCCGGGACAGGGGGTATTCGAGACCCAGTACTTC. The whole variable domain, filled in from reference TRBV5-1 and TRBJ2-5, reads KAGVTQTPRYLIKTRGQQVTLSCSPISGHRSVSWYQQTPGQGLQFLFEYFSETQRNKGNFPGRFSGRQFSNSRSEMNVSTLELGDSALYLCASRPGQGVFETQYFGPGTRLLVL.

The rearrangement links TRBV19 to TRBJ2-1, with D hard to call. The V end lost 10 bases, the J end lost 5 bases, and 18 bases lay between the germline ends. Germline CDR1 reads LNHDA; CDR2 reads SQIVND (reference sequence). CDR3 length: 14 amino acids. Here the CDR3 reads CATQYDPGNNEQFF. For the CDR3, the DNA is TGTGCCACCCAGTATGACCCAGGTAACAATGAGCAGTTCTTC. Filled out from reference TRBV19 and TRBJ2-1, the complete variable domain reads DGGITQSPKYLFRKEGQNVTLSCEQNLNHDAMYWYRQDPGQGLRLIYYSQIVNDFQKGDIAEGYSVSREKKESFPLTVTSAQKNPTAFYLCATQYDPGNNEQFFGPGTRLTVL.

The chain couples TRBV19 to TRBJ1-5; D is unresolved. The CDR3 length is 11 residues. V shed 8 bases and J shed 6 bases, with 8 bases lying between them. In germline, CDR1 is LNHDA, CDR2 SQIVND (reference sequence). The CDR3 nucleotides read TGTGCCAGTGGAGTTGGTCAGCCCCAGCATTTT. Translation: CASGVGQPQHF. The variable domain in full, completed from reference TRBV19 and TRBJ1-5, reads DGGITQSPKYLFRKEGQNVTLSCEQNLNHDAMYWYRQDPGQGLRLIYYSQIVNDFQKGDIAEGYSVSREKKESFPLTVTSAQKNPTAFYLCASGVGQPQHFGDGTRLSIL.

J is TRBJ1-2 and V is TRBV30; the D gene is possibly TRBD1 (5 bases). V dropped 0 bases and J dropped 7 bases, with 12 bases sitting between them. CDR3 length equals 13 residues. Looked up from germline, CDR1 is GTSNPN and CDR2 is SVGIG (reference sequence). CDR3 in amino acids: CAWSVGQGGGYTF. CDR3 sequence (DNA): TGTGCCTGGAGTGTAGGGCAGGGAGGTGGCTACACCTTC.

The V gene is TRBV5-1, the J gene TRBJ2-3; 12 positions match TRBD1. The CDR3 has 14 amino acids. The V gene end was trimmed by 7 bases and the J gene end by 4 bases; junction bases not matched to a gene: 4. The germline V gene encodes CDR1 SGHRS and CDR2 YFSETQ. This CDR3 reads CASRGTGGADTQYF. The CDR3 DNA reads TGCGCCAGCCGGGGGACAGGGGGCGCAGATACGCAGTATTTT.

The chain recombines TRBV28 with TRBJ1-5; unclear D gene. There are 15 residues in the CDR3. Trimming shortened V by 4 bases and J by 2 bases, and 12 bases separated the two germline ends. Germline CDR1 MDHEN, CDR2 SYDVKM. The CDR3: CASSSPGVGNQPQHF. The CDR3, as DNA: TGTGCCAGCAGTTCTCCCGGGGTGGGCAATCAGCCCCAGCATTTT.

V gene TRBV15 combines with J gene TRBJ2-3; D may be TRBD2 (6 bases). V lost 8 bases and J lost 0, with 12 bases in between. CDR3 length equals 14 residues. Germline V gene data show CDR1 as LNHNV and CDR2 as YYDKDF (reference sequence). CDR3 region: CATGGAASTDTQYF. The CDR3 DNA follows: TGTGCCACCGGAGGGGCTGCTAGCACAGATACGCAGTATTTT.

The chain uses TRBV5-1 and TRBJ2-5; 14 bases are a match to TRBD2. V lost 0 bases to trimming and J lost 3 bases; unmatched junction nucleotides: 1. In germline, CDR1 is SGHRS, CDR2 YFSETQ. This CDR3 has 16 residues. This CDR3 reads CASSLEGLAGEETQYF. CDR3 DNA: TGCGCCAGCAGCTTGGAGGGACTAGCGGGAGAAGAGACCCAGTACTTC.

The chain has TRBV15 and TRBJ2-7, with TRBD1 identical over 8 bases. CDR3 length equals 15 residues. The junction had 8 bases not matched to a gene; V was cut back by 5 bases and J by 2 bases. CDR1 and CDR2 from the germline V gene are LNHNV and YYDKDF (reference sequence). CDR3 in DNA: TGTGCCACCAGCGGCCGGGACAGGACGACCTACGAGCAGTACTTC. Its protein is CATSGRDRTTYEQYF.

The chain combines TRBV2 with TRBJ1-5; D is perhaps TRBD1 (5 bases). This CDR3 comprises 12 residues. Germline lookup yields CDR1 SNHLY and CDR2 FYNNEI. The V gene lost 4 bases and the J gene lost 9 bases, with 10 bases spanning the gap. The CDR3 protein is CASSVGGSPQHF. Written as DNA, the CDR3 is TGTGCCAGCAGTGTGGGGGGTTCGCCCCAGCATTTT.

The chain links TRBV5-4 to TRBJ1-6; TRBD1 agrees at 11 bases. J lost 6 bases, V lost 4 bases, and 12 bases had no gene match. The CDR3 sequence is 18 residues long. Germline CDR1 is SGHNT and CDR2 is YYREEE (reference sequence). CDR3 in DNA: TGTGCCAGCAGCCTCGGGACAGGGGGGCGAGGGAGTAATTCACCCCTCCACTTT. This gives the protein CASSLGTGGRGSNSPLHF.

The chain links TRBV7-9 to TRBJ1-5; no clear D. CDR3 length: 13 amino acids. V lost 5 bases to trimming and J lost 4 bases, with 9 bases between them. Germline CDR1 is SEHNR and CDR2 is FQNEAQ (reference sequence). The CDR3 nucleotides are TGTGCCAGCAGCGCCCGGACTAATCAGCCCCAGCATTTT. Its translation is CASSARTNQPQHF.

This clone was observed a single time. The gene calls are TRBV6-4 and TRBJ2-3, with TRBD2 as a possible D gene (5 bases). This CDR3 comprises 15 residues. V was cut by 4 bases and J by 5 bases, with 16 bases left in between. Germline loops: CDR1 MRHNA, CDR2 SNTAGT. CDR3 sequence reads: CASSGCRRFRDTQYF. The CDR3 DNA reads TGTGCCAGCAGTGGTTGTAGGAGGTTCCGAGATACGCAGTATTTT.